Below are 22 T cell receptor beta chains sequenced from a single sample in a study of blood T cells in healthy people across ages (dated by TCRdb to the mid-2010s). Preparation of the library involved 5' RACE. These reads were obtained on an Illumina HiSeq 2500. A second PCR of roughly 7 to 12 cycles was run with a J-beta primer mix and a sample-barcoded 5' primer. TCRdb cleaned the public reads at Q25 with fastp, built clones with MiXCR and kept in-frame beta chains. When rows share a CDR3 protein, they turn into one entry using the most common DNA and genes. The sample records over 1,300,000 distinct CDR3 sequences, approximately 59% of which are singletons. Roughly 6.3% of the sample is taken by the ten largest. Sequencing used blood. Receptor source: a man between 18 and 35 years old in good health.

CDR3 sequence (DNA): TGTGCCAGCACTTTCGGGGGGCAGGCCAAAAACATTCAGTACTTC. It translates to CASTFGGQAKNIQYF. The rearrangement links TRBV11-2 to TRBJ2-4, with D possibly TRBD2 on 7 matching bases. From germline, CDR1 is SGHAT and CDR2 FQNNGV. The V end lost 7 bases, the J end lost 1 base, and 14 bases lay between the germline ends. This CDR3 contains 15 residues.

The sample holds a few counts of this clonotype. The CDR3 here is CASSTTRVTDTQYF. The DNA of the CDR3 is TGTGCCAGCAGCACAACTAGAGTCACAGATACGCAGTATTTT. J is TRBJ2-3 and V is TRBV6-5; the D gene is possibly TRBD2 (5 bases). The CDR3 spans 14 residues. V was shortened by 6 bases and J by 2 bases, with 12 bases between the two germline ends. Germline V gene data show CDR1 as MNHEY and CDR2 as SVGAGI.

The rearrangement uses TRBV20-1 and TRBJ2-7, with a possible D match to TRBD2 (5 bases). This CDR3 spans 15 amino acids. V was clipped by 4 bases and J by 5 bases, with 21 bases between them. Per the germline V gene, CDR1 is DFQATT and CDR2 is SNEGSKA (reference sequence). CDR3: CSAKGASLTLHEQYF. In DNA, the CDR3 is TGCAGTGCTAAGGGAGCTAGTCTTACTCTCCACGAGCAGTACTTC.

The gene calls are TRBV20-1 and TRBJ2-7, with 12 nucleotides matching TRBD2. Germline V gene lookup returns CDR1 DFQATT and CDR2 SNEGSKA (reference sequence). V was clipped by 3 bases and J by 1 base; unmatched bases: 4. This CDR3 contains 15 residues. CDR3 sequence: CSARLLAGGSYEQYF. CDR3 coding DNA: TGCAGTGCTAGGCTACTAGCGGGAGGTTCCTACGAGCAGTACTTC.

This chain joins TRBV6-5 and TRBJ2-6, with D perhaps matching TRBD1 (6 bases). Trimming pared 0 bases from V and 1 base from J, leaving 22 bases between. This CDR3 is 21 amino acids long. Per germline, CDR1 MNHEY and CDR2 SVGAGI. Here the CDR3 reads CASSYSGREADSMSGANVLTF. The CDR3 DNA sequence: TGTGCCAGCAGTTACTCGGGACGCGAGGCGGACAGTATGTCTGGGGCCAACGTCCTGACTTTC.

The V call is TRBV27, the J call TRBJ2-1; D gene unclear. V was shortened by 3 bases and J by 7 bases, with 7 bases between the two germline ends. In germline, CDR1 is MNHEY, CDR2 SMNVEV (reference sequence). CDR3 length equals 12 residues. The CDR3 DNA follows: TGTGCCAGCAGTTTTCGATCAAATGAGCAGTTCTTC. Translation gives CASSFRSNEQFF.

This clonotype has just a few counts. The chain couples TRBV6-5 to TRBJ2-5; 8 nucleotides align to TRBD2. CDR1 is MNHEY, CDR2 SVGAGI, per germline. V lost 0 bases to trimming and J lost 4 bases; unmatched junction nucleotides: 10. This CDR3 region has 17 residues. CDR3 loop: CASSYSIGGGGIETQYF. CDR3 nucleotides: TGTGCCAGCAGTTACTCGATCGGGGGGGGCGGGATAGAGACCCAGTACTTC.

CDR3 coding DNA: TGTGCCAGCAGCCTACAGATTAACACTGAAGCTTTCTTT. It codes for CASSLQINTEAFF. The chain has TRBV12-3 or TRBV12-4 and TRBJ1-1; D not certain. The CDR3 length is 13 residues. V lost 6 bases, J lost 2 bases, and 10 bases lay in between.

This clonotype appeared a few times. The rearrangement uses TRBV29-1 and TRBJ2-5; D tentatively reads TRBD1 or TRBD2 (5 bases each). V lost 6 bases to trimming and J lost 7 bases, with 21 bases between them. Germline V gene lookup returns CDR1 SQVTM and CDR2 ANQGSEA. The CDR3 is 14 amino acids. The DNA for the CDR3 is TGCAGCGTCTGGGGGTTCCAGGGCGAGGGGACCCAGTACTTC. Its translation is CSVWGFQGEGTQYF.

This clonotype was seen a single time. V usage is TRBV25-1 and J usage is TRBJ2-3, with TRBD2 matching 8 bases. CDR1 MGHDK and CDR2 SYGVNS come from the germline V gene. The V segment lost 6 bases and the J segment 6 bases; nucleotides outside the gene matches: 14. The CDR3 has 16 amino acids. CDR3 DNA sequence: TGTGCCAGCAGCCAAGTAGCGGGATTTCCGCCGGATACGCAGTATTTT. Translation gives CASSQVAGFPPDTQYF.

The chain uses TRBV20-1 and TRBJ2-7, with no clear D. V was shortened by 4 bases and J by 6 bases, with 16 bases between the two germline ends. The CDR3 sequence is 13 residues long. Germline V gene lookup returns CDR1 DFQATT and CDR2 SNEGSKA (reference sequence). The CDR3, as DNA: TGCAGTGCTAAAAGGTGGGAAAAAGGCGAGCAGTACTTC. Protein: CSAKRWEKGEQYF.

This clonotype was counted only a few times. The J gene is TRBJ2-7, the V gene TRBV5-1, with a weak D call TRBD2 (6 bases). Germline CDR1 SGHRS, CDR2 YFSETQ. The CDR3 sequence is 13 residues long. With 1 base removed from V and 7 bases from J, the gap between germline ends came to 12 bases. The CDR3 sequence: CASSLTGTPEQYF. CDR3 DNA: TGCGCCAGCAGCTTGACCGGGACTCCTGAGCAGTACTTC.

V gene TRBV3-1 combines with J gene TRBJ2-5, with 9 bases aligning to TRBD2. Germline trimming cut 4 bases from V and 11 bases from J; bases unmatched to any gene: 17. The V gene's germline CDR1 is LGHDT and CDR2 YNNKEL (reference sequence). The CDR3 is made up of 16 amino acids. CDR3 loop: CASSRLAGALENEQYF. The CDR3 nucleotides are TGTGCCAGCAGCCGGTTAGCGGGGGCGCTCGAAAATGAGCAGTACTTC.

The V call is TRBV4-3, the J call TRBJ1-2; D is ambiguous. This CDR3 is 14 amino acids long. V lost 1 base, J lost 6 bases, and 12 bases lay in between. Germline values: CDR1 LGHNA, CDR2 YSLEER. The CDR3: CASSQGWGIDGYTF. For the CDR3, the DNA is TGCGCCAGCAGCCAAGGGTGGGGTATAGATGGCTACACCTTC.

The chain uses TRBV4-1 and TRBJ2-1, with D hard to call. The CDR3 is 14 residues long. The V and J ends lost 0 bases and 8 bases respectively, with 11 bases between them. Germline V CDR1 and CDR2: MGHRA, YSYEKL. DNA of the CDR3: TGCGCCAGCAGCCAAGATGCCGTGGGTTATGAGCAGTTCTTC. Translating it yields CASSQDAVGYEQFF.

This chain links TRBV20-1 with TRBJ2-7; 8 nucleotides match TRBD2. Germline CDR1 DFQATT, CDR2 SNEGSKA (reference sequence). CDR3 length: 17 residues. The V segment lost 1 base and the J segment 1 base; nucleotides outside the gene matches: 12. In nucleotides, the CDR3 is TGCAGTGCTAGAGCCGCCCATGTGTCTAGCGGGTCCTACGAGCAGTACTTC. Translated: CSARAAHVSSGSYEQYF.

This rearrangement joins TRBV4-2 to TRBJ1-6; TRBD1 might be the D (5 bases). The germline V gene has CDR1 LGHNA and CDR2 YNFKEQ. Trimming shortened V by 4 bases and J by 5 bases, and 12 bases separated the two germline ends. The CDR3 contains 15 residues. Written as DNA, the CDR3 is TGTGCCAGCAGCCTAGCGACAGCCGATAATTCACCCCTCCACTTT. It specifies CASSLATADNSPLHF.

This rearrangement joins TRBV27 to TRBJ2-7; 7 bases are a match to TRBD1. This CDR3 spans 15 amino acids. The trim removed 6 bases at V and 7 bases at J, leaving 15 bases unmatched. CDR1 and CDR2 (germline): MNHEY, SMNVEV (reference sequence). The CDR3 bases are TGTGCCAGCAGCCTAGGGGGACAGCCCTACAATGAGCAGTACTTC. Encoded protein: CASSLGGQPYNEQYF.

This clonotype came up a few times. CDR3 residues: CASSRGGELYEQYF. CDR3 DNA sequence: TGTGCCAGCAGTCGCGGGGGGGAACTCTACGAGCAGTACTTC. This chain links TRBV12-3 or TRBV12-4 with TRBJ2-7, with 9 bases fitting TRBD2. The CDR3 has 14 amino acids. V was clipped by 5 bases and J by 3 bases; unmatched bases: 5.

CDR3 amino acids: CASSPDSGRASEQYF. The CDR3 coding sequence is TGTGCCAGCAGCCCCGATAGCGGGAGGGCCTCCGAGCAGTACTTC. The chain carries TRBV3-1 and TRBJ2-4; 11 bases match TRBD2. The DNA end favors TRBJ2-7, so the J call may be wrong. CDR1 is LGHDT, CDR2 YNNKEL, per germline (reference sequence). This CDR3 is 15 amino acids long.

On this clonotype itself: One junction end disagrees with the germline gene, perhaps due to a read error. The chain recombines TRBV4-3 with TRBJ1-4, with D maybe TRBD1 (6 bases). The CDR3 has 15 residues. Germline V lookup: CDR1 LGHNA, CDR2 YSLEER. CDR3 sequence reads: CASGQFQGRNEKLFF. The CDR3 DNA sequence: TGCGCCAGCGGCCAGTTCCAGGGGAGAAATGAAAAACTGTTTTTT.

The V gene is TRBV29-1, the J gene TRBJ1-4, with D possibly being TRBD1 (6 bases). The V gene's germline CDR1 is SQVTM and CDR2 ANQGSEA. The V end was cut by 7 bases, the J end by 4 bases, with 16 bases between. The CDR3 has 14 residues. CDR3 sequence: CSAEMGGDNEKLFF. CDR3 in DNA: TGCAGCGCGGAGATGGGGGGCGATAATGAAAAACTGTTTTTT.